Listed below are T cell receptor beta chains from one sample, sequenced in a study of blood T cells in healthy people across ages. TCRdb itself ran the 5' RACE reads through MiXCR, one entry per CDR3 protein. The table includes 800,000 or so distinct CDR3 sequences, around a quarter detected once. The same data also contributed to another study, on T cells of mothers and their children.

The sequencing sample was made of blood. All receptors come from a boy aged 5-17 years in good health. Both conserved end residues are part of each CDR3.

TRBJ2-1,TRBV3-1,CASSPRPDEQFF
TRBJ2-3,TRBV5-6,CASSLQWEDTQYF
TRBJ2-2,TRBV5-1,CASSGAGELFF
TRBJ2-1,TRBV7-2,CASSLAGVLGRWGNEQFF
TRBJ2-1,TRBV9,CASSVGTIRNEQFF
TRBJ2-4,TRBV20-1,CSGRLFLAKNIQYF
NA,TRBV7-9,CASSSLELTHYEQYF
NA,TRBV3-1,CASSSELAGGDEQFF
TRBJ1-1,TRBV25-1,CAGSDGDLGTEAFF
TRBJ2-5,TRBV28,CASSFQGSWQETQYF
TRBJ1-4,TRBV5-5,CASSSPGQAATNEKLFF
TRBJ2-6,TRBV5-1,CASSLRQGAESGANVLTF
TRBJ2-1,TRBV7-8,CASSISGSYIYNEQFF
TRBJ2-1,TRBV27,CASSPLLLQPGGQFF
TRBJ2-2,TRBV7-6,CASSLLGRNTGELFF
TRBJ1-2,TRBV6-1,CASSSGGLGGYTF
TRBJ2-5,TRBV4-3,CASSQDYRTQETQYF
TRBJ2-7,TRBV29-1,CSAEGQGGYEQYF
TRBJ2-3,TRBV7-2,CASSWDRGLFTDTQYF
TRBJ1-2,TRBV16,CASSRAGTADGYTF
TRBJ2-2,TRBV11-3,CASSSSSGRNTGELFF
TRBJ2-2,TRBV10-3,CAISEPGQGTTGELFF
TRBJ2-1,TRBV20-1,CSASHSGGPYNEQFF
TRBJ2-5,TRBV3-1,CASSQGHPPQETQYF
TRBJ2-7,TRBV12-3/TRBV12-4,CASSLDPGSYEQYF
TRBJ2-5,TRBV10-2,CASGSGISTQYF
TRBJ1-6,TRBV27,CASSRRTGLFYNSPLHF
TRBJ2-3,TRBV29-1,CSVVRGGLSTDTQYF
TRBJ2-3,TRBV5-6,CASSFLQGRDTQYF
TRBJ1-1,TRBV2,CASRKGVRAEAFF
TRBJ1-2,TRBV9,CASSGRNREIYGYTF
TRBJ2-5,TRBV20-1,CSAGLAEETQYF
TRBJ2-1,TRBV20-1,CSARDGRILGNEQFF
TRBJ1-3,TRBV12-3/TRBV12-4,CASSLAYGGGSGSGNTIYF
TRBJ1-1,TRBV2,CVTGTEGDTEAFF
TRBJ2-3,TRBV4-1,CASSQVPASGKRADTQYF
TRBJ1-5,TRBV7-2,CASSLDVGGSNQPQHF
TRBJ2-7,TRBV28,CASRSGVGGSYEQYF
TRBJ2-1,TRBV21-1,CASFSRDLGTSGFNEQFF
TRBJ1-1,TRBV6-4,CASSRGAYGTDTEAFF
TRBJ2-7,TRBV27,CAGSLKGYSYEQYF
TRBJ2-5,TRBV6-5,CASGGSTQETQYF
TRBJ2-1,TRBV29-1,CSVARQGAINEQFF
TRBJ1-6,TRBV7-2,CASSIGTGGYDSPLHF
TRBJ1-1,TRBV20-1,CSARESPGAEAFF